A single T cell receptor beta chain is shown here with its context. Using immunoSEQ multiplex PCR, the repertoire was profiled, and TCRdb retains in-frame clones only, with some absent. The sample consists of hundreds of thousands of clones, 88% of them appearing once. These data belong to a study of shared T cell receptors in the human thymus. The CDR3 runs 18 residues. CDR1 is LNHDA, CDR2 SQIVND, per germline (reference sequence). The V end lost 9 bases, the J end lost 0 bases, and 24 bases lay between the germline ends. The same data also went into a second study, on human thymus T cells. This second study says: From resections taken during corrective heart surgery, the thymus tissue was obtained.

The sequenced material came from thymocytes. This chain links TRBV19 with TRBJ2-1; D remains unclear. This TCR was recovered from a boy in the first two years of life with a congenital heart defect. CDR3 DNA sequence: TGTGCCAGGGCCGTCATGCTCTCCTCTTTAAGCTCCTACAATGAGCAGTTCTTC. It codes for CARAVMLSSLSSYNEQFF.